A single sample is the source of the 20 T cell receptor beta chains below, sequenced in a study of circulating CD8 cells and anti-PD-1 response in melanoma. Each library started from about 15 ng of total RNA using the QIAseq Immune Repertoire TCR panel. Using its own MiXCR run on the reads, TCRdb lists one record per CDR3 protein. Among under 500 distinct CDR3 sequences listed, 9.3% were seen once. Sorting of live CD3+CD8+TCRalphabeta+ cells by PD-1 and/or TIGIT gave four subsets. This specimen consisted of CD8+ T cells from PBMCs, obtained at baseline or after one month of anti-PD-1 therapy (not recorded which). All receptors derive from a human donor with melanoma.

This clonotype is deemed medium-sized. This clone may be a read error of a much larger clone one base away. This chain links TRBV2 with TRBJ1-5, with TRBD1 matching over 9 bases. Germline values: CDR1 SNHLY, CDR2 FYNNEI. The CDR3 length is 15 residues. In DNA form, the CDR3 reads TGTGCCAGCAGGGAAGGGACAGGGAGCTTTCAGCCCCAGCATTTT. This encodes CASREGTGSFQPQHF.

This chain joins TRBV14 and TRBJ1-1, with a tentative D call TRBD1 (5 bases). From germline, CDR1 is SGHDN and CDR2 FVKESK. V was clipped by 2 bases and J by 1 base, with 11 bases between them. The CDR3 length is 15 residues. CDR3 amino acids: CASSQPGGRNTEAFF. The CDR3 DNA sequence: TGTGCCAGCAGCCAACCTGGGGGGAGGAACACTGAAGCTTTCTTT. The full variable domain, completed using reference TRBV14 and TRBJ1-1, is EAGVTQFPSHSVIEKGQTVTLRCDPISGHDNLYWYRRVMGKEIKFLLHFVKESKQDESGMPNNRFLAERTGGTYSTLKVQPAELEDSGVYFCASSQPGGRNTEAFFGQGTRLTVV.

This clonotype has a handful of counts. This rearrangement joins TRBV28 to TRBJ2-7; 7 bases are shared with TRBD1. CDR1 MDHEN and CDR2 SYDVKM come from the germline V gene. CDR3 length: 13 residues. J gave up 3 bases and V 7 bases, and 6 bases lay outside the gene matches. CDR3 sequence: CASTRQGDYEQYF. For the CDR3, the DNA is TGTGCCAGCACGAGACAGGGAGACTACGAGCAGTACTTC.

By sample fraction, this clonotype is medium-sized (0.01 to 0.1%). The chain couples TRBV28 to TRBJ2-1, with 7 bases lining up with TRBD2. The CDR3 runs to 17 residues. V gave up 5 bases and J gave up 8 bases; unmatched junction bases: 18. Per germline, CDR1 MDHEN and CDR2 SYDVKM. Written as DNA, the CDR3 is TGTGCCAGCAGTCTCGAACTCGCGGGAGCTTTTGTAGATGAGCAGTTCTTC. This codes for CASSLELAGAFVDEQFF. Variable domain in full (rest from reference TRBV28 and TRBJ2-1): DVKVTQSSRYLVKRTGEKVFLECVQDMDHENMFWYRQDPGLGLRLIYFSYDVKMKEKGDIPEGYSVSREKKERFSLILESASTNQTSMYLCASSLELAGAFVDEQFFGPGTRLTVL.

Remarks on this clonotype: One base separates it from a far larger clone, so it is likely a read error. This rearrangement joins TRBV25-1 to TRBJ2-7, with TRBD2 matching 10 bases. The length of the CDR3 is 15 residues. Germline CDR1 reads MGHDK; CDR2 reads SYGVNS. Germline trimming cut 4 bases from V and 7 bases from J; bases unmatched to any gene: 10. CDR3 region: CASSVGAGGYNEQYF. The CDR3 bases are TGTGCCAGCAGTGTGGGAGCGGGAGGGTACAATGAGCAGTACTTC.

Within the sample, this clonotype is large. V gene TRBV7-9 combines with J gene TRBJ1-4; the D gene is possibly TRBD1 (5 bases). The germline V gene has CDR1 SEHNR and CDR2 FQNEAQ (reference sequence). The V and J ends lost 4 bases and 8 bases respectively, with 17 bases between them. The CDR3 has 15 amino acids. CDR3 nucleotide sequence: TGTGCCAGCAGCTCCCCCCTAGTCAAGGGGGAAAAACTGTTTTTT. Protein: CASSSPLVKGEKLFF.

This clonotype ranks as medium-sized (0.01 to 0.1%). The chain carries TRBV11-1 and TRBJ2-3, with TRBD2 identical over 9 bases. Germline CDR1 is SGHAT and CDR2 is FQDESV (reference sequence). This CDR3 region has 19 residues. The V gene end was trimmed by 3 bases and the J gene end by 3 bases; junction bases not matched to a gene: 16. This CDR3 reads CASSLGPILREGPTDTQYF. The CDR3 bases are TGTGCCAGCAGCTTGGGTCCGATCTTGCGGGAGGGCCCAACAGATACGCAGTATTTT.

In its sample, this clonotype ranks as large. This chain connects TRBV4-3 to TRBJ1-2, with 7 bases fitting TRBD1. V shed 0 bases and J 5 bases; nucleotides not matched to a gene: 12. The CDR3 covers 17 residues. Germline V gene sequence: CDR1 LGHNA, CDR2 YSLEER. DNA for the CDR3: TGCGCCAGCAGCCAAGACTGGGACGGAGAACAGGGGTATGGCTACACCTTC. It encodes CASSQDWDGEQGYGYTF.

With respect to this clonotype: A single base separates this from a much larger clone, so it may be a read error. The chain has TRBV30 and TRBJ2-7, with D unclear. The CDR3 spans 12 residues. The V gene lost 2 bases and the J gene lost 6 bases, with 11 bases spanning the gap. Germline CDR1 and CDR2: GTSNPN and SVGIG (reference sequence). The CDR3 reads CAWSLLPGEQYF. The CDR3 nucleotides read TGTGCCTGGAGTCTTCTACCGGGCGAGCAGTACTTC.

By proportion, this clonotype is medium-sized. This chain uses TRBV4-1 with TRBJ2-7; D may be TRBD2 (6 bases). Germline V gene sequence: CDR1 MGHRA, CDR2 YSYEKL. CDR3 length equals 13 residues. Trimming shortened V by 5 bases and J by 6 bases, and 14 bases separated the two germline ends. The CDR3 spells CASSALGGGEQYF. The CDR3 bases are TGCGCCAGCAGCGCTTTGGGGGGTGGCGAGCAGTACTTC.

This clonotype is large (0.1 to 1%) within its sample. This chain connects TRBV7-3 to TRBJ2-3, with 8 bases matching TRBD2. Germline-derived CDR1 and CDR2 are SGHTA and FQGTGA. There are 15 residues in the CDR3. V was clipped by 5 bases and J by 0 bases; unmatched bases: 4. The CDR3 spells CASSRLALSTDTQYF. The CDR3 region has the DNA TGTGCCAGCAGCCGACTAGCGTTGAGCACAGATACGCAGTATTTT.

This clonotype is large. The V and J genes are TRBV27 and TRBJ2-1; 9 positions match TRBD2. Germline loops: CDR1 MNHEY, CDR2 SMNVEV (reference sequence). The CDR3 is 15 residues long. J gave up 7 bases and V 3 bases, and 7 bases lay outside the gene matches. The CDR3, as DNA: TGTGCCAGCAGTTTCGTGTCTAGCGGGAATAATGAGCAGTTCTTC. It is translated as CASSFVSSGNNEQFF.

This clonotype is large. V gene TRBV6-5 combines with J gene TRBJ2-3; maybe TRBD2 (6 bases). Per germline, CDR1 MNHEY and CDR2 SVGAGI. V lost 5 bases and J 2 bases, leaving 11 bases between the germline ends. This CDR3 has 14 residues. The CDR3 loop is CASSQGLFTDTQYF. The CDR3 DNA follows: TGTGCCAGCAGTCAGGGACTCTTCACAGATACGCAGTATTTT.

Comments on this clonotype: With a much larger clone just one base away, this may be a read error. The V and J genes are TRBV4-2 and TRBJ2-7, with 9 bases identical to TRBD2. The germline gives CDR1 LGHNA, CDR2 YNFKEQ. CDR3 size: 15 residues. Trimming took 0 bases from V and 6 from J; bases not matched to a gene: 6. The CDR3 nucleotides read TGTGCCAGCAGCCAAGAGAGGGGACTAGCTTGCGAGCAGTACTTC. Amino acid sequence: CASSQERGLACEQYF.

By frequency in the sample, this clonotype is medium-sized. The DNA for the CDR3 is TGTGCCAGCAGCCCCGGATCTGGGGCCAACGTCCTGACTTTC. Protein: CASSPGSGANVLTF. The rearrangement uses TRBV13 and TRBJ2-6, with D unclear. In germline, CDR1 is PRHDT, CDR2 FYEKMQ (reference sequence). V lost 5 bases and J lost 1, with 6 bases in between. The CDR3 has 14 amino acids.

For this clonotype: This sequence is one base from a far larger clone and is likely a read error. The chain recombines TRBV28 with TRBJ2-1; 13 bases are a match to TRBD2. Germline V gives CDR1 MDHEN, CDR2 SYDVKM. The CDR3 consists of 15 residues. The CDR3 bases are TGTGCCAGCAGCCGACTAGCGGGAGGTACAGATGAGCTGTTCTTC. Its translation: CASSRLAGGTDELFF.

This clonotype is large (0.1 to 1%). V gene TRBV27 combines with J gene TRBJ2-5; the match to TRBD2 covers 11 bases. V lost 0 bases, J lost 4 bases, and 7 bases stayed unmatched. CDR1 is MNHEY, CDR2 SMNVEV, per germline (reference sequence). CDR3 length: 17 residues. CDR3 sequence: CASSLSPLAGDTETQYF. DNA of the CDR3: TGTGCCAGCAGTTTATCCCCACTAGCGGGAGATACAGAGACCCAGTACTTC.

This clonotype appeared a few times. The genes are TRBV30 and TRBJ2-3, with 10 bases aligning to TRBD2. This CDR3 contains 16 residues. V was pared by 1 base and J by 2 bases, with 6 bases of the junction left unmatched. CDR1 and CDR2 (germline): GTSNPN, SVGIG (reference sequence). The CDR3 protein is CAWSDGLAGVTDTQYF. The CDR3 bases are TGTGCCTGGAGTGACGGGCTAGCGGGGGTCACAGATACGCAGTATTTT.

This sequence joins TRBV14 and TRBJ2-3; possibly TRBD2 for D (6 bases). The germline V gene encodes CDR1 SGHDN and CDR2 FVKESK. There are 15 residues in the CDR3. Between the trimmed V and J ends, which lost 1 base and 3 bases, there was a span of 11 bases. CDR3 loop: CASSQASGATDTQYF. As DNA, the CDR3 is TGTGCCAGCAGCCAAGCTTCGGGAGCAACAGATACGCAGTATTTT.

This clonotype is large within its sample. The CDR3 nucleotides read TGTGCCAGCAGTCCCCAAGCTGGGACCGCAGATACGCAGTATTTT. Encoded protein: CASSPQAGTADTQYF. The chain recombines TRBV27 with TRBJ2-3; D may match TRBD1 or TRBD2 (5 bases each). This CDR3 has 15 residues. The V gene's germline CDR1 is MNHEY and CDR2 SMNVEV (reference sequence). The germline V and J ends were trimmed by 5 bases and 4 bases, with 16 bases remaining between them.